A selection of T cell receptor beta chains follows, all from one sample in a study of neurological immune-mediated disorders. TCRdb reprocessed the 5' RACE reads with MiXCR, giving one entry per CDR3 protein. Found here are around 69,000 distinct CDR3 sequences, under 3.5% of them singletons; the top ten hold 3% to 4%. Material: PBMCs. Receptors originate from a middle-aged man with multiple sclerosis. CDR3s include the opening cysteine and the closing phenylalanine or tryptophan. A D gene is named only where the DNA matches it firmly. Expanded clones get a size class; other rows say once, few or many, or leave the size out.

>few|TRBV7-9|16|TRBJ2-7|TRBD1
TGTGCCAGCAGTTCCACGGGTTGGGACAGCTCCTACGAGCAGTACTTC
CASSSTGWDSSYEQYF
>many|TRBV7-9|15|TRBJ2-7|-
TGTGCCAGCACCCTAGAGGTTAGGGGCTCCTACGAGCAGTACTTC
CASTLEVRGSYEQYF
>many|TRBV7-9|17|TRBJ2-7|TRBD2
TGTGCCAGCAGCCCACCCACCGGGGGACTAGCGGAGTACGAGCAGTACTTC
CASSPPTGGLAEYEQYF
>many|TRBV27|13|TRBJ1-1|-
TGTGCCAGCAGCCCCAGGGCGGGCGCTGAAGCTTTCTTT
CASSPRAGAEAFF
>many|TRBV20-1|16|TRBJ1-6|-
TGCAGTGCTAGAGATAGTAGAGGGAATGATGGTTCACCCCTCCACTTT
CSARDSRGNDGSPLHF
>many|TRBV16|16|TRBJ2-6|TRBD1
TGTGCCAGCAGCCAGATCACAGGGGAAGGGGCCAACGTCCTGACTTTC
CASSQITGEGANVLTF
>many|TRBV20-1|13|TRBJ1-1|-
TGCAGTGCTAGACGGGACGAGAACACTGAAGCTTTCTTT
CSARRDENTEAFF
>many|TRBV5-1|17|TRBJ2-5|TRBD2
TGCGCCAGCAGCTTCCGGACTAGCGGGGGGGCAGGAGAGACCCAGTACTTC
CASSFRTSGGAGETQYF
>many|TRBV24-1|15|TRBJ2-3|-
TGTGCCACCAGTGATTCAGCCCTGGACGGGGATACGCAGTATTTT
CATSDSALDGDTQYF
>many|TRBV12-3/TRBV12-4|16|TRBJ1-5|-
TGTGCCAGCAGTTTAACAGGTCCGGGATTCAATCAGCCCCAGCATTTT
CASSLTGPGFNQPQHF
>-|TRBV24-1|16|TRBJ2-3|TRBD1
TGTGCCACCAGTGATCCAGGGGGTGGAGTCACAGATACGCAGTATTTT
CATSDPGGGVTDTQYF
>many|TRBV2|14|TRBJ1-2|-
TGTGCCAGCAGTGCGTCAGCTGTATTCTATGGCTACACCTTC
CASSASAVFYGYTF
>many|TRBV12-3/TRBV12-4|14|TRBJ2-1|TRBD1
TGTGCCAGCAGTCCCGGGACAGGGTCACGGGAGCAGTTCTTC
CASSPGTGSREQFF
>many|TRBV7-7|18|TRBJ2-3|TRBD2
TGTGCCAGCAGCCTCACTAGCGGACCATGGGCTAGCACAGATACGCAGTATTTT
CASSLTSGPWASTDTQYF
>many|TRBV20-1|14|TRBJ2-5|-
TGCAGTGCTCCTGGGACGGGACTCCCGGAGACCCAGTACTTC
CSAPGTGLPETQYF
>many|TRBV9|14|TRBJ2-1|-
TGTGCCAGCAGCGTAGCCGGGAGAGGCGATGAGCAGTTCTTC
CASSVAGRGDEQFF
>many|TRBV9|15|TRBJ2-7|-
TGTGCCAGCAGCCTAAATAGCGGGACAGTCTACGAGCAGTACTTC
CASSLNSGTVYEQYF
>many|TRBV20-1|11|TRBJ1-2|-
TGCAGTGCTCCGGACGGTGATGGCTACACCTTC
CSAPDGDGYTF
>-|TRBV3-1|13|TRBJ1-2|-
TGTGCCAGCAGCACATCCCAGAACTATGGCTACACCTTC
CASSTSQNYGYTF
>many|TRBV5-1|13|TRBJ1-1|-
TGCGCCAGCAGACCACAGGGGAACACTGAAGCTTTCTTT
CASRPQGNTEAFF
>few|TRBV7-9|12|TRBJ2-4|-
TGTGCCAGCAGCTTATCTGAGGGCATTCAGTACTTC
CASSLSEGIQYF
>many|TRBV7-3|14|TRBJ2-1|TRBD2
TGTGCCAGCTCCCTAGGGACTAGCGGGGCCGAGCAGTTCTTC
CASSLGTSGAEQFF
>many|TRBV6-5|14|TRBJ2-7|-
TGTGCCAGCAGTTACAAGGGGTCGGCCTACGAGCAGTACTTC
CASSYKGSAYEQYF
>many|TRBV6-6|13|TRBJ2-4|-
TGTGCCAGCAGTCAACACAGGGAGGCCATTCAGTACTTC
CASSQHREAIQYF
>many|TRBV7-9|13|TRBJ2-2|-
TGTGCCAGCAGCTTAGTGCTCACCGGGGAGCTGTTTTTT
CASSLVLTGELFF
>many|TRBV6-5|12|TRBJ1-2|-
TGTGCCAGCAGTCCGGCAGGGGAAGGCTACACCTTC
CASSPAGEGYTF
>many|TRBV5-1|13|TRBJ1-1|-
TGCGCCAGCAGCCCGACACTGAACACTGAAGCTTTCTTT
CASSPTLNTEAFF
>many|TRBV4-1|18|TRBJ2-1|TRBD2
TGCGCCAGCAGCCAAGACGAACGAACTAGCGGGAGCCCCGATGAGCAGTTCTTC
CASSQDERTSGSPDEQFF
>many|TRBV25-1|12|TRBJ1-1|-
TGTGCCAGCAGTGATCCCAACACTGAAGCTTTCTTT
CASSDPNTEAFF
>-|TRBV6-5|15|TRBJ1-3|-
TGTGCCAGCAGATCCGACAGGACCCCTGGAAAAAACATATATTTT
CASRSDRTPGKNIYF
>-|TRBV7-3|13|TRBJ2-5|-
TGTGCCAGCAGCCTGGCTGACGGAGAGAACCAGTACTTC
CASSLADGENQYF
>many|TRBV4-1|16|TRBJ2-6|-
TGCGCCAGCAGCCAAGATTATTCCTCTGGGGCCAACGTCCTGACTTTC
CASSQDYSSGANVLTF
>many|TRBV5-1|13|TRBJ1-1|-
TGCGCCAGCAGCTTGATATCGAACACTGAAGCTTTCTTT
CASSLISNTEAFF
>many|TRBV20-1|14|TRBJ1-1|TRBD1
TGCAGTGCTGACCCTCTTACAGGGGATACTGAAGCTTTCTTT
CSADPLTGDTEAFF
>many|TRBV5-1|19|TRBJ2-1|TRBD2
TGCGCCAGCAGCTTGGCAATAGCGGGGGTCCCGAGCTCCTACAATGAGCAGTTCTTC
CASSLAIAGVPSSYNEQFF
>many|TRBV5-6|15|TRBJ1-1|-
TGTGCCAGCAGCTTACCCGGGGTCATGAACACTGAAGCTTTCTTT
CASSLPGVMNTEAFF
>many|TRBV4-2|16|TRBJ1-6|-
TGTGCCAGCAGCCAAGAGGCCTCAGGGTATAATTCACCCCTCCACTTT
CASSQEASGYNSPLHF
>many|TRBV5-1|19|TRBJ1-2|-
TGCGCCAGCAGCTTGCGTTTCTCGATGCAGGACCAGATGGGCTATGGCTACACCTTC
CASSLRFSMQDQMGYGYTF